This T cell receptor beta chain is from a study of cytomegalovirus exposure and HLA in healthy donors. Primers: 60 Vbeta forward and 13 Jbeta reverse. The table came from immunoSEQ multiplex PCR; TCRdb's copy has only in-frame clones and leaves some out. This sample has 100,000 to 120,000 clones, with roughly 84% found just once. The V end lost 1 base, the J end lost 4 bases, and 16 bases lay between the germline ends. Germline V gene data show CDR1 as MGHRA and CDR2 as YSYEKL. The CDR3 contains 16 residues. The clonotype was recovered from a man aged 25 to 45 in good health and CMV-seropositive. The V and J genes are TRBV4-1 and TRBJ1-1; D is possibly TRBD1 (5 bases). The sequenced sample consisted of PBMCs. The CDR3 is CASSQVKRGGVTEAFF. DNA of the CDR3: TGCGCCAGCAGCCAAGTAAAAAGGGGAGGGGTCACTGAAGCTTTCTTT.